The TCR beta chain under discussion was sequenced for a study of prognosis after radiotherapy for stage I lung cancer. Study-wide context: Distant metastases struck a few patients a median of about seven months after radiotherapy; approximately 16 showed no significant progression. Study results and limitations: Patients' TRBV and TRBJ gene usage reportedly differed by presence or absence of metastases.

CDR3 length: 16 residues. V dropped 3 bases and J dropped 0; count of bases not matched to a gene: 7. Germline lookup yields CDR1 SGDLS and CDR2 YYNGEE. This clonotype was seen many times. The antigen is undetermined. Genomic DNA provided the template from which TCR beta CDR3 was amplified by two-round multiplex PCR. Specific primers for each TRBV and TRBJ gene were what first-round PCR used. A single record per CDR3 protein comes from TCRdb applying MiXCR to the multiplex PCR reads. Counted here are around 31,000 distinct CDR3 sequences, under 35% occurring once; the ten biggest clones make up roughly 34%. Two separate time points each saw a draw of roughly 6 milliliters of peripheral blood.

The TCR comes from a donor aged 50 or older with non-small cell lung cancer. This chain connects TRBV9 to TRBJ2-3; 7 nucleotides align to TRBD2. The specimen comprised PBMCs, sampled before or after stereotactic body radiation therapy (not recorded which). CDR3 in amino acids: CASSAGGGYSTDTQYF. The CDR3 DNA sequence: TGTGCCAGCAGCGCTGGGGGGGGGTATAGCACAGATACGCAGTATTTT.